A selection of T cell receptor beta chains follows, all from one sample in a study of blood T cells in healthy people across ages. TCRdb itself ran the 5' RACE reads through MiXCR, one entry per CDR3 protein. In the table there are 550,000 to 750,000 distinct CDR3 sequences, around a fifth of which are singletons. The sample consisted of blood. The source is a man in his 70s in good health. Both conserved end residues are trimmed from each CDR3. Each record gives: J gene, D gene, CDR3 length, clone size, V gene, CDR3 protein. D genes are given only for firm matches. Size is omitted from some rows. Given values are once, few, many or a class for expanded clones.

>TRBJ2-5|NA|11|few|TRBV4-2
ASSHPEGRSQY
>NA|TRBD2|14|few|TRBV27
ASSRRSGMPYNEQF
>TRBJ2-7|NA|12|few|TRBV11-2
ASSWGVDNYEQY
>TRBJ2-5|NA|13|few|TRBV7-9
ASSLWFPGQETQC
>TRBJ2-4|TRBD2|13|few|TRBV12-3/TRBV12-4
ASSFGLAGANIQY
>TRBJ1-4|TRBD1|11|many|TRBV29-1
SASTGNNEKLF
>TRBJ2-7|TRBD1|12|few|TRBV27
ASSANDRVYEQY
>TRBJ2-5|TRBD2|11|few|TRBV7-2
ASSPSSGETQY
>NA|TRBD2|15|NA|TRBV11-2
ASSQGLAGVLYNEQF
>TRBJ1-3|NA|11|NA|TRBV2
ASSVGEFDTIY
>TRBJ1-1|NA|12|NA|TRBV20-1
SAPKSTVNTEAF
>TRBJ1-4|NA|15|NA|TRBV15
ATSREGIGHVNEKLF
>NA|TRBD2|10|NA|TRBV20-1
SATREGYEQY
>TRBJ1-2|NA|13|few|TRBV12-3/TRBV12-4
ASSLSGSGGYGYT
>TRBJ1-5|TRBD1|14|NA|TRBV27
ASRTRWTGVNQPQH
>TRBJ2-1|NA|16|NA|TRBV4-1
ASSQTLMGASSYNEQF
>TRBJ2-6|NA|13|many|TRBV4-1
ASSQDNSGANVLT
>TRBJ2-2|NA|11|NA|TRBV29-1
SVDQRGTGELF
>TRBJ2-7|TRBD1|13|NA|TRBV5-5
ASSLGTGRSYEQY
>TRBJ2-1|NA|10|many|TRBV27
ASRSGGTEQF
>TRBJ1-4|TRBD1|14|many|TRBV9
ASSVGQGATNEKLF
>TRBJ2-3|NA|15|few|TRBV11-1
ASSLEQRLSGADTQY
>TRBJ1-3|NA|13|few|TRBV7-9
ASSHTGLGGNTIY
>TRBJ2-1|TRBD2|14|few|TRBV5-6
ASSLGGTLAVNEQF
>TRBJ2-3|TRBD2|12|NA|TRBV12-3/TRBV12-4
ASSGLAVTDTQY
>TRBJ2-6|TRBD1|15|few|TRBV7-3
ASSLTRTGPGANVLT
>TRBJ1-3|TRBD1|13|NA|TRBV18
ASSDRESSGNTIY
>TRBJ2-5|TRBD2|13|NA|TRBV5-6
ASSWGLAEQETQY
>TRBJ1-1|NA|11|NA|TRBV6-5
ASKGFSGTEAF
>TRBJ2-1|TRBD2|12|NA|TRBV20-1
SAAKTSGYNEQF
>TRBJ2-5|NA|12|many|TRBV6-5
ASSYSIWRETQY
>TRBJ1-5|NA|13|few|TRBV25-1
ASSDPGQLNQPQH
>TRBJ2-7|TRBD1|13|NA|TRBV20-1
SARDGETGGYEQY
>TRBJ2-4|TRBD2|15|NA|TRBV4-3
ASSQDSLADTKNIQY
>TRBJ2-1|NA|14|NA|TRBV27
ASRTSGASAYNEQF
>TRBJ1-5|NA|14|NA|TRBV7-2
ASSLSIGSVDQPQH
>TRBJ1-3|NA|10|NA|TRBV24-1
ATSDTGNTIY
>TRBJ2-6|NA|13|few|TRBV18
ASTTLRSGANVLT
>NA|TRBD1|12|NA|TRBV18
ASSPGTGRYEQY
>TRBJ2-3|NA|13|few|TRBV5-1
ASSLMASGTDTQY
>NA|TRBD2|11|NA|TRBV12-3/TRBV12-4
ASSVSGYYEQY
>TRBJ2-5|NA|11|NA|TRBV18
ASSPGQIETQY
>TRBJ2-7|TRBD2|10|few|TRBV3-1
ASSHAGTSVS
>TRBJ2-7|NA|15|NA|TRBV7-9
ASSLAGWQGSSYEQY
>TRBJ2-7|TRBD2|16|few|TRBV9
ASSPLAGGHHESYEQY
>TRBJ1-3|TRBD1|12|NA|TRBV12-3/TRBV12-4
ASSKGALGNTIY
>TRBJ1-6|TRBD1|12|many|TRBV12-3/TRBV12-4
ASSLDRGGSPLH
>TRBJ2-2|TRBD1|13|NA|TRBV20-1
SARRQGSDTGELF
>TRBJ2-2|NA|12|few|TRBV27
ASSLGPHTGELF